Presented here are 30 T cell receptor beta chains from one specimen sequenced in a study of blood T cell repertoires in COVID-19. Profiled with immunoSEQ multiplex PCR; TCRdb holds only in-frame clones, not every one. The repertoire holds under 250,000 clones, with approximately 81% as singletons. Sequencing input: peripheral blood. Source of these receptors: a woman over 75 with acute or convalescent COVID-19.

The chain has TRBV9 and TRBJ2-3, with 9 bases identical to TRBD2. Per germline, CDR1 SGDLS and CDR2 YYNGEE. The ends lost 3 bases at V and 0 bases at J; junction bases unmatched: 8. The CDR3 has 17 amino acids. As DNA, the CDR3 is TGTGCCAGCAGCGCCACGGGAGCGGGGGGTAGCACAGATACGCAGTATTTT. Translating it yields CASSATGAGGSTDTQYF.

This clone was recorded once. The V and J genes are TRBV5-5 and TRBJ1-6; D is undetermined. From germline, CDR1 is SGHKS and CDR2 YYEKEE (reference sequence). V lost 4 bases and J lost 2, with 13 bases in between. The CDR3 is made up of 16 amino acids. CDR3 residues: CASSVGTDPYNSPLHF. The CDR3 region has the DNA TGTGCCAGCAGCGTCGGCACAGACCCCTATAATTCACCCCTCCACTTT. Using reference TRBV5-5 and TRBJ1-6 for the parts outside the CDR3, the full variable domain is DAGVTQSPTHLIKTRGQQVTLRCSPISGHKSVSWYQQVLGQGPQFIFQYYEKEERGRGNFPDRFSARQFPNYSSELNVNALLLGDSALYLCASSVGTDPYNSPLHFGNGTRLTVT.

Note on this clone: This sample includes further DNA sequences coding for the same CDR3. The J gene is TRBJ1-5, the V gene TRBV12-3 or TRBV12-4; 7 bases agree with TRBD1. Unmatched junction bases numbered 3, after V lost 6 bases and J lost 7 bases. CDR3 length equals 12 residues. The CDR3 DNA sequence: TGTGCCAGCAGGCAGGGGGGACAGCCCCAGCATTTT. This translates into CASRQGGQPQHF.

The gene calls are TRBV14 and TRBJ2-1, with a possible D match to TRBD2 (5 bases). Trimming shortened V by 4 bases and J by 6 bases, and 13 bases separated the two germline ends. CDR3 length: 14 residues. Looked up from germline, CDR1 is SGHDN and CDR2 is FVKESK. The DNA for the CDR3 is TGTGCCAGCAGCCCCCCTATGAGGGTCAATGAGCAGTTCTTC. Its translation: CASSPPMRVNEQFF. Looking up the rest from reference TRBV14 and TRBJ2-1 gives the full variable domain: EAGVTQFPSHSVIEKGQTVTLRCDPISGHDNLYWYRRVMGKEIKFLLHFVKESKQDESGMPNNRFLAERTGGTYSTLKVQPAELEDSGVYFCASSPPMRVNEQFFGPGTRLTVL.

CDR3 nucleotides: TGTGCCAGTAGTGACGACAGGTTTCCCTACGAGCAGTACTTC. This translates into CASSDDRFPYEQYF. The chain links TRBV19 to TRBJ2-7; a weak D match, TRBD1 (6 bases). CDR3 length equals 14 residues. From germline, CDR1 is LNHDA and CDR2 SQIVND (reference sequence). Trimming removed 5 bases at V and 2 bases at J, with 13 bases between.

The chain couples TRBV11-2 to TRBJ1-2; D might be TRBD1 (5 bases). Deletions cut 5 bases from V and 5 bases from J, with 21 bases between. The germline V gene encodes CDR1 SGHAT and CDR2 FQNNGV. CDR3 length equals 16 residues. CDR3 sequence (DNA): TGTGCCAGCAGCCCTAGGGTCCCTCGGGGGTCTTATGGCTACACCTTC. Amino acid sequence: CASSPRVPRGSYGYTF.

This sequence joins TRBV5-6 and TRBJ2-7; D perhaps matches TRBD2 (6 bases). Per the germline V gene, CDR1 is SGHDT and CDR2 is YYEEEE. The CDR3 is 13 amino acids. V was shortened by 4 bases and J by 3 bases, with 11 bases between the two germline ends. The CDR3 loop is CASSPGTHYEQYF. Here the CDR3 DNA reads TGTGCCAGCAGCCCCGGGACTCACTACGAGCAGTACTTC.

The gene calls are TRBV28 and TRBJ1-1; D is unresolved. With 8 bases removed from V and 1 base from J, the gap between germline ends came to 5 bases. This CDR3 is 11 amino acids long. Germline CDR1 is MDHEN and CDR2 is SYDVKM. The CDR3 protein is CASEGNTEAFF. The CDR3 DNA is TGTGCCAGCGAGGGGAACACTGAAGCTTTCTTT.

This chain uses TRBV30 with TRBJ1-3, with 7 bases identical to TRBD1. The CDR3 is made up of 13 amino acids. V shed 2 bases, J shed 4 bases, and the junction held 2 bases outside the gene matches. Germline V CDR1 and CDR2: GTSNPN, SVGIG (reference sequence). CDR3 residues: CAWSRGLGNTIYF. The CDR3 DNA is TGTGCCTGGAGTAGGGGGCTCGGAAACACCATATATTTT.

This clone was seen once. The chain combines TRBV11-1 with TRBJ2-5; 7 positions match TRBD1. With 4 bases clipped from V and 1 base from J, the junction kept 3 bases outside the gene matches. Germline V lookup: CDR1 SGHAT, CDR2 FQDESV (reference sequence). This CDR3 contains 14 residues. CDR3 sequence reads: CASSWDSPQETQYF. The CDR3 nucleotides are TGTGCCAGCAGCTGGGACAGCCCCCAAGAGACCCAGTACTTC.

The rearrangement links TRBV27 to TRBJ2-2; 7 bases are shared with TRBD2. CDR3 length equals 18 residues. Looked up from germline, CDR1 is MNHEY and CDR2 is SMNVEV (reference sequence). After removal of 2 bases from V and 0 bases from J, the junction contained 9 bases not matched to a gene. The CDR3, as DNA: TGTGCCAGCAGTTTAAGTTCGCGGGGGTACGCGAACACCGGGGAGCTGTTTTTT. The encoded protein is CASSLSSRGYANTGELFF.

This rearrangement joins TRBV7-9 to TRBJ2-3, with 9 bases fitting TRBD2. After removal of 4 bases from V and 4 bases from J, the junction contained 15 bases not matched to a gene. Germline lookup yields CDR1 SEHNR and CDR2 FQNEAQ (reference sequence). The CDR3 extends over 18 amino acids. The CDR3 loop is CASSYSSASGGSADTQYF. The CDR3 coding sequence is TGTGCCAGCAGCTACTCCTCGGCGAGCGGGGGGTCGGCAGATACGCAGTATTTT.

This rearrangement joins TRBV7-8 to TRBJ2-3, with 10 bases matching TRBD2. The length of the CDR3 is 16 residues. Per germline, CDR1 SGHVS and CDR2 FQNEAQ. After removal of 3 bases from V and 1 base from J, the junction contained 4 bases not matched to a gene. In nucleotides, the CDR3 is TGTGCCAGCAGCTTCCCAGGACTAGCGGGCACAGATACGCAGTATTTT. It codes for CASSFPGLAGTDTQYF.

J is TRBJ2-5 and V is TRBV29-1; unclear D gene. From germline, CDR1 is SQVTM and CDR2 ANQGSEA. V was trimmed by 6 bases and J by 5 bases, leaving 7 bases between them. This CDR3 is built from 10 residues. The DNA of the CDR3 is TGCAGCGTCGCTAGGGAGACCCAGTACTTC. Translation gives CSVARETQYF.

The V gene is TRBV5-1, the J gene TRBJ1-3; 10 bases map to TRBD1. Per the germline V gene, CDR1 is SGHRS and CDR2 is YFSETQ. The trim removed 4 bases at V and 2 bases at J, leaving 12 bases unmatched. This CDR3 is built from 18 residues. This CDR3 reads CASSPGPLDRGPGNTIYF. As DNA, the CDR3 is TGCGCCAGCAGCCCCGGGCCCCTCGACAGGGGGCCTGGAAACACCATATATTTT.

The rearrangement links TRBV6-5 to TRBJ1-3; D is possibly TRBD1 (6 bases). Trimming took 4 bases from V and 1 from J, leaving 14 bases between them. CDR1 is MNHEY and CDR2 is SVGAGI in the germline V gene. This CDR3 contains 16 residues. CDR3 DNA: TGTGCCAGCAGTTCACAGGGAAGGTCATCTGGAAACACCATATATTTT. It encodes CASSSQGRSSGNTIYF.

The chain has TRBV5-1 and TRBJ1-1, with D maybe TRBD1 (6 bases). Trimming cost V 1 base and J 1 base, with 11 bases left between them. The germline CDR1 and CDR2 sequences are SGHRS and YFSETQ. This CDR3 has 15 amino acids. The CDR3 sequence is CASSLRGGQNTEAFF. CDR3 nucleotide sequence: TGCGCCAGCAGCTTGAGGGGGGGACAGAACACTGAAGCTTTCTTT.

The chain uses TRBV7-2 and TRBJ1-1, with 8 bases that match TRBD1. V shed 4 bases, J shed 3 bases, and the junction held 1 base outside the gene matches. CDR1 is SGHTA, CDR2 FQGNSA, per germline. The CDR3 is 13 residues long. The CDR3 DNA reads TGTGCCAGCAGCTGGGGACAGGACACTGAAGCTTTCTTT. Protein product: CASSWGQDTEAFF.

The chain links TRBV2 to TRBJ1-2; D remains unclear. Trimming removed 5 bases from V and 5 bases from J, with 15 bases in between. Germline CDR1 is SNHLY and CDR2 is FYNNEI. There are 14 residues in the CDR3. CDR3: CASSPSGLDYGYTF. DNA for the CDR3: TGTGCCAGCAGTCCGAGCGGGCTGGATTATGGCTACACCTTC. Variable domain in full (rest from reference TRBV2 and TRBJ1-2): EPEVTQTPSHQVTQMGQEVILRCVPISNHLYFYWYRQILGQKVEFLVSFYNNEISEKSEIFDDQFSVERPDGSNFTLKIRSTKLEDSAMYFCASSPSGLDYGYTFGSGTRLTVV.

This chain joins TRBV9 and TRBJ1-1, with 8 bases aligning to TRBD1. V gave up 0 bases and J gave up 3 bases; unmatched junction bases: 10. The germline V gene has CDR1 SGDLS and CDR2 YYNGEE. This CDR3 contains 17 residues. The CDR3 sequence: CASSVVPLRGPYTEAFF. The CDR3 nucleotides are TGTGCCAGCAGCGTAGTTCCCCTCAGGGGGCCGTACACTGAAGCTTTCTTT.

This clone appeared a single time. The chain joins TRBV2 to TRBJ2-3; a possible D gene is TRBD1 (5 bases). This CDR3 region has 14 residues. Germline loops: CDR1 SNHLY, CDR2 FYNNEI. Between the trimmed V and J ends, which lost 6 bases and 2 bases, there was a span of 12 bases. The DNA for the CDR3 is TGTGCCAGCAGATCCCAGGGTATCACAGATACGCAGTATTTT. Translating it yields CASRSQGITDTQYF. The whole variable domain, remainder taken from reference TRBV2 and TRBJ2-3, is EPEVTQTPSHQVTQMGQEVILRCVPISNHLYFYWYRQILGQKVEFLVSFYNNEISEKSEIFDDQFSVERPDGSNFTLKIRSTKLEDSAMYFCASRSQGITDTQYFGPGTRLTVL.

This chain joins TRBV6-5 and TRBJ2-3, with 9 bases lining up with TRBD2. V lost 2 bases to trimming and J lost 2 bases; unmatched junction nucleotides: 2. The CDR3 is made up of 15 amino acids. Germline V gives CDR1 MNHEY, CDR2 SVGAGI. CDR3 coding DNA: TGTGCCAGCAGTTACCTAGCGGGATCCACAGATACGCAGTATTTT. It codes for CASSYLAGSTDTQYF.

There are a few counts of this clone. The chain links TRBV5-6 to TRBJ2-2; no reliable D call. With 4 bases removed from V and 6 bases from J, the gap between germline ends came to 10 bases. Germline assignment: CDR1 SGHDT and CDR2 YYEEEE. The CDR3 is 13 amino acids. The CDR3 spells CASSAPPAGELFF. The CDR3 DNA follows: TGTGCCAGCAGCGCACCCCCGGCCGGGGAGCTGTTTTTT.

DNA for the CDR3: TGTGCCAGCAGCCAGGGGGGGGGCGACCACGAGCAGTACTTC. As protein: CASSQGGGDHEQYF. This chain joins TRBV3-1 (or the pseudogene TRBV3-2) and TRBJ2-7; D is possibly TRBD2 (7 bases). V was shortened by 3 bases and J by 5 bases, with 14 bases between the two germline ends. The length of the CDR3 is 14 residues. Germline V gene data show CDR1 as LGHDT and CDR2 as YNNKEL (reference sequence).

The chain uses TRBV14 and TRBJ1-5; 7 bases agree with TRBD1. This CDR3 is built from 13 residues. The V gene's germline CDR1 is SGHDN and CDR2 FVKESK. V lost 5 bases and J lost 7; bases outside the gene matches: 5. The CDR3 spells CASSEQGNQPQHF. CDR3 DNA: TGTGCCAGCAGCGAACAGGGGAACCAGCCCCAGCATTTT.

This chain connects TRBV25-1 to TRBJ2-1; TRBD2 aligns across 11 bases. The junction had 9 bases not matched to a gene; V was cut back by 8 bases and J by 9 bases. CDR3 size: 14 residues. Germline V gene data show CDR1 as MGHDK and CDR2 as SYGVNS. The CDR3 region is CASGEGLAVAEQFF. The CDR3 DNA sequence: TGTGCCAGCGGGGAGGGACTAGCGGTCGCTGAGCAGTTCTTC.

This chain uses TRBV15 with TRBJ2-5, with no clear D. The V and J ends lost 0 bases and 1 base respectively, with 12 bases between them. Germline CDR1 reads LNHNV; CDR2 reads YYDKDF (reference sequence). The CDR3 covers 16 residues. The CDR3 DNA sequence: TGTGCCACCAGCAGAGATCTCCAAGCTGTCCAAGAGACCCAGTACTTC. Its translation: CATSRDLQAVQETQYF.

V is TRBV5-5 and J is TRBJ1-5; 8 nucleotides line up with TRBD1. The junction had 6 bases not matched to a gene; V was cut back by 4 bases and J by 3 bases. CDR1 and CDR2 from the germline V gene are SGHKS and YYEKEE (reference sequence). The CDR3 loop spans 15 amino acids. Here the CDR3 DNA reads TGTGCCAGCAGCCCGACAGGGGCCGACAATCAGCCCCAGCATTTT. The encoded protein is CASSPTGADNQPQHF.

The gene calls are TRBV2 and TRBJ1-2; D is unresolved. Trimming took off 6 bases at V and 3 bases at J, with 20 bases between the two ends. Germline V gene data show CDR1 as SNHLY and CDR2 as FYNNEI. The length of the CDR3 is 16 residues. CDR3 residues: CASREDMSGVDYGYTF. The CDR3 bases are TGTGCCAGCAGAGAGGATATGTCCGGCGTGGACTATGGCTACACCTTC.

The rearrangement joins TRBV6-5 to TRBJ2-7; TRBD2 aligns across 8 bases. CDR1 and CDR2 (germline): MNHEY, SVGAGI. The CDR3 contains 15 residues. The J segment lost 2 bases and the V segment lost 6 bases, leaving 9 bases of the junction unmatched. The DNA of the CDR3 is TGTGCCAGCAGCTATCGAGCGGGGGATACCTACGAGCAGTACTTC. As protein: CASSYRAGDTYEQYF.